The rows below give T cell receptor beta chains drawn from one sample of a study of T-cell reconstitution after alpha-beta-depleted transplantation in children. TCRdb re-called the PCR reads through MiXCR, storing one row per CDR3 protein. The repertoire has approximately 210,000 distinct CDR3 sequences, approximately 15% of them found once; the top ten carry around 45%. The sample here was PBMCs, mostly from graft donor cells, taken 360 days after TCRalphabeta/CD19-depleted stem cell transplant. These receptors originate from a male patient under 10 years old who had a stem cell transplant for acute lymphoblastic leukemia, so the T cells may come from the graft donor. CDR3s include the opening cysteine and the closing phenylalanine or tryptophan. The D gene is left open where the match is weak. A row's size may be missing; if present it is once, few, many or a size class.

CDR3: CASSSVSSSDTGELFF
DNA: TGTGCCAGCAGCTCCGTCTCGAGTAGTGACACCGGGGAGCTGTTTTTT
D: NA
J: TRBJ2-2
V: TRBV7-6
size: few

CDR3: CASSYRGQRPQHF
DNA: TGTGCCAGCAGTTACAGGGGGCAGAGGCCCCAGCATTTT
D: TRBD1
J: TRBJ1-5
V: TRBV6-5
size: few

CDR3: CASTGTGTVDEQFF
DNA: TGCGCCAGCACCGGGACAGGGACTGTAGATGAGCAGTTCTTC
D: TRBD1
J: TRBJ2-1
V: TRBV5-1
size: few

CDR3: CSAARTGRANTGELFF
DNA: TGCAGTGCTGCGAGGACAGGGCGCGCGAACACCGGGGAGCTGTTTTTT
D: TRBD1
J: TRBJ2-2
V: TRBV20-1
size: NA

CDR3: CASGPTGTGGSYTF
DNA: TGTGCTAGTGGCCCGACCGGGACAGGGGGCTCCTACACCTTC
D: TRBD1
J: TRBJ1-2
V: TRBV12-5
size: NA

CDR3: CASSQRTGWSGELFF
DNA: TGTGCCAGCAGCCAAAGGACAGGGTGGTCCGGGGAGCTGTTTTTT
D: TRBD1
J: TRBJ2-2
V: TRBV3-1
size: NA

CDR3: CSVGPMYQETQYF
DNA: TGCAGCGTTGGCCCGATGTACCAAGAGACCCAGTACTTC
D: NA
J: TRBJ2-5
V: TRBV29-1
size: few

CDR3: CASSQDGGHAVLRHF
DNA: TGTGCCAGCAGCCAAGATGGGGGACACGCGGTCCTGCGGCACTTC
D: NA
J: TRBJ2-7
V: TRBV3-1
size: many

CDR3: CSARGGEGYTF
DNA: TGCAGTGCTAGAGGGGGAGAGGGCTACACCTTC
D: NA
J: TRBJ1-2
V: TRBV20-1
size: NA

CDR3: CASSLDPAYYGNEQFF
DNA: TGCGCCAGCAGCTTGGATCCGGCCTACTACGGCAATGAGCAGTTCTTC
D: NA
J: TRBJ2-1
V: TRBV5-1
size: few

CDR3: CASSLGRTGPGAGANVLTF
DNA: TGTGCCAGCAGCTTAGGACGTACAGGTCCCGGGGCTGGGGCCAACGTCCTGACTTTC
D: NA
J: TRBJ2-6
V: TRBV7-6
size: NA

CDR3: CASSYRTGGGNYGYTF
DNA: TGTGCCAGCAGTTACCGCACAGGGGGTGGTAACTATGGCTACACCTTC
D: TRBD1
J: TRBJ1-2
V: TRBV6-5
size: NA

CDR3: CSVRRDTGELFF
DNA: TGCAGCGTACGGCGCGACACCGGGGAGCTGTTTTTT
D: NA
J: TRBJ2-2
V: TRBV29-1
size: few

CDR3: CASSLPGQGQVEQYF
DNA: TGTGCCAGCAGCTTACCCGGACAGGGCCAGGTCGAGCAGTACTTC
D: TRBD1
J: TRBJ2-7
V: TRBV5-5
size: few

CDR3: CASSQVGSPDTQYF
DNA: TGTGCCAGCAGCCAAGTAGGGTCACCAGATACGCAGTATTTT
D: NA
J: TRBJ2-3
V: TRBV4-2
size: NA

CDR3: CSAKFPGQGAFGNQPQHF
DNA: TGCAGTGCTAAATTTCCGGGACAGGGGGCATTCGGCAATCAGCCCCAGCATTTT
D: TRBD1
J: TRBJ1-5
V: TRBV20-1
size: NA

CDR3: CASSQLLIPPSGGVTGELFF
DNA: TGCGCCAGCAGCCAGTTACTTATACCCCCTAGCGGGGGGGTCACCGGGGAGCTGTTTTTT
D: TRBD2
J: TRBJ2-2
V: TRBV4-3
size: NA

CDR3: CASSFQGVLNTGELFF
DNA: TGTGCCAGCAGTTTTCAGGGAGTGCTAAACACCGGGGAGCTGTTTTTT
D: NA
J: TRBJ2-2
V: TRBV6-2/TRBV6-3
size: NA

CDR3: CASSQDGGRGPTGELFF
DNA: TGCGCCAGCAGCCAAGATGGGGGACGAGGGCCCACCGGGGAGCTGTTTTTT
D: NA
J: TRBJ2-2
V: TRBV4-3
size: NA

CDR3: CAISESSSGANVLTF
DNA: TGTGCCATCAGTGAGTCAAGCTCTGGGGCCAACGTCCTGACTTTC
D: NA
J: TRBJ2-6
V: TRBV10-3
size: few

CDR3: CATRSGSETQYF
DNA: TGTGCCACCAGGTCGGGGAGTGAGACCCAGTACTTC
D: NA
J: TRBJ2-5
V: TRBV24-1
size: few

CDR3: CASSQDRAAGNTIYF
DNA: TGTGCCAGCAGCCAAGATAGAGCGGCTGGAAACACCATATATTTT
D: NA
J: TRBJ1-3
V: TRBV3-1
size: NA

CDR3: CASSRIRADTEAFF
DNA: TGTGCCAGCAGCCGTATAAGGGCCGACACTGAAGCTTTCTTT
D: NA
J: TRBJ1-1
V: TRBV3-1
size: NA

CDR3: CASSLWAGNTYEQYF
DNA: TGTGCCAGCAGCTTATGGGCAGGAAACACCTACGAGCAGTACTTC
D: NA
J: TRBJ2-7
V: TRBV7-2
size: NA

CDR3: CASSLRGSSYNEQFF
DNA: TGTGCCAGCAGTTTGCGGGGAAGCTCCTACAATGAGCAGTTCTTC
D: NA
J: TRBJ2-1
V: TRBV12-3/TRBV12-4
size: few

CDR3: CASSVWGTGKQETQYF
DNA: TGTGCCAGCAGCGTTTGGGGGACAGGAAAACAAGAGACCCAGTACTTC
D: TRBD1
J: TRBJ2-5
V: TRBV12-3/TRBV12-4
size: few

CDR3: CSASGQGLYEQYF
DNA: TGCAGTGCTTCCGGACAGGGCCTCTACGAGCAGTACTTC
D: TRBD1
J: TRBJ2-7
V: TRBV20-1
size: NA